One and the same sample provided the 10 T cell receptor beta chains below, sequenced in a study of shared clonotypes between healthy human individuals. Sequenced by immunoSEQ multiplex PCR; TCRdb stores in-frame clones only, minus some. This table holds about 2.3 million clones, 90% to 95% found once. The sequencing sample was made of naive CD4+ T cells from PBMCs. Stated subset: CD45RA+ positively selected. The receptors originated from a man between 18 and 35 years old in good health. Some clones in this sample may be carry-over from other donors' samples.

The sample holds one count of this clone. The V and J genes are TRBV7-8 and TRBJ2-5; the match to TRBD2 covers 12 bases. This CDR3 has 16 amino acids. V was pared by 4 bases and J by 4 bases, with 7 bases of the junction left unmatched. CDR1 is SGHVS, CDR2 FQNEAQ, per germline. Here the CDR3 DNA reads TGTGCCAGCAGCTACCGGACTAGCGGGATGGGAGAGACCCAGTACTTC. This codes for CASSYRTSGMGETQYF.

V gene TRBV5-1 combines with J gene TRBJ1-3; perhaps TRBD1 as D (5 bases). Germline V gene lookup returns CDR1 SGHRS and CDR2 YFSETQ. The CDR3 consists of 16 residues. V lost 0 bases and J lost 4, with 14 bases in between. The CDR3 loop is CASSLAGNRLGNTIYF. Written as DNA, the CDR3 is TGCGCCAGCAGCTTGGCCGGGAACAGGCTGGGAAACACCATATATTTT.

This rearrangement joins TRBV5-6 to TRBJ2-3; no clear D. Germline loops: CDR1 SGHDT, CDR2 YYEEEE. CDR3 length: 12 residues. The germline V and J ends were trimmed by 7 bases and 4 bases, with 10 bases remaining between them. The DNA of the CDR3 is TGTGCCAGCGTCGCCGGCGCAGATACGCAGTATTTT. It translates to CASVAGADTQYF.

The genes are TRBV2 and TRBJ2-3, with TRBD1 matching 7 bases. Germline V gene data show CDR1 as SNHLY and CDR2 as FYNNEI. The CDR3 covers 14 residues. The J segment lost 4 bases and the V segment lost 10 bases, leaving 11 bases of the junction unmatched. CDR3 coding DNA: TGTGCCAACGAACAAGGGACAGTTCCAGATACGCAGTATTTT. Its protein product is CANEQGTVPDTQYF.

For the CDR3, the DNA is TGTGCCAGCCATACTTCCGGGGGGCTATACACCTTC. This gives the protein CASHTSGGLYTF. The rearrangement uses TRBV2 and TRBJ1-2; possible D gene TRBD1, 6 bases. Germline V gene data show CDR1 as SNHLY and CDR2 as FYNNEI. This CDR3 region has 12 residues. The V gene lost 8 bases and the J gene lost 11 bases, with 18 bases spanning the gap.

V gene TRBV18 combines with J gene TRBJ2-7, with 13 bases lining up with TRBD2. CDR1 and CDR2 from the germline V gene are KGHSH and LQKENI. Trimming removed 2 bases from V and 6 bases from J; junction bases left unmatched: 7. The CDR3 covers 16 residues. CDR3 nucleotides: TGTGCCAGCTCACCAGACCTTGGACTAGCGGGAGTCGAGCAGTACTTC. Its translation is CASSPDLGLAGVEQYF. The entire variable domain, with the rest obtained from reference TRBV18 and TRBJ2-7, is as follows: NAGVMQNPRHLVRRRGQEARLRCSPMKGHSHVYWYRQLPEEGLKFMVYLQKENIIDESGMPKERFSAEFPKEGPSILRIQQVVRGDSAAYFCASSPDLGLAGVEQYFGPGTRLTVT.

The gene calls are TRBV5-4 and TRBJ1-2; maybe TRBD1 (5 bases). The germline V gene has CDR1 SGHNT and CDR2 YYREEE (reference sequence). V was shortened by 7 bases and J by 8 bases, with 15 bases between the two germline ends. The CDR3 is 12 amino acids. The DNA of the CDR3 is TGTGCCAGCCTCCCGGGGGTACGGGGCTACACCTTC. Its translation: CASLPGVRGYTF.

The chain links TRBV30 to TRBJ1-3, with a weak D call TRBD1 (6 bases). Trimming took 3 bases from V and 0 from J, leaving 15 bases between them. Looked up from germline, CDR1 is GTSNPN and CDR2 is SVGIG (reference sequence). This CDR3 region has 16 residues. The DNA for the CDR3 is TGTGCCTGGAGCATAGGGAGGGGGATCTCTGGAAACACCATATATTTT. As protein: CAWSIGRGISGNTIYF.

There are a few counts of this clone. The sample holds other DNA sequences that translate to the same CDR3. Written as DNA, the CDR3 is TGTGCCAGCAGCGCGAATCAGCCCCAGCATTTT. This codes for CASSANQPQHF. V gene TRBV28 combines with J gene TRBJ1-5; D gene ambiguous. The CDR3 has 11 amino acids. Trimming took 6 bases from V and 4 from J, leaving 4 bases between them. The V gene's germline CDR1 is MDHEN and CDR2 SYDVKM.

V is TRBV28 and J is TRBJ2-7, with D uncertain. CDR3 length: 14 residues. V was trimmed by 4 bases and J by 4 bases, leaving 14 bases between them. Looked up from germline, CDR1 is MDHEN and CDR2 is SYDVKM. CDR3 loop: CASSSPSVRYEQYF. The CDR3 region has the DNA TGTGCCAGCAGTTCCCCGAGTGTTCGGTACGAGCAGTACTTC.